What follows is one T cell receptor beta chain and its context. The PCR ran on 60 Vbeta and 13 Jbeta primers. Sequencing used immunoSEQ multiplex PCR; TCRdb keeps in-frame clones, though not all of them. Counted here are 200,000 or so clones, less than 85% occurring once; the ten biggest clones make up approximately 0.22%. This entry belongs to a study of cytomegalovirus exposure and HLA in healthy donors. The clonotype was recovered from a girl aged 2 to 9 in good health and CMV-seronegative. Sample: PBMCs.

CDR3 sequence: CASSPQWTRGTDTQYF. The CDR3 DNA reads TGTGCCAGCAGCCCCCAGTGGACTAGAGGCACAGATACGCAGTATTTT. This chain links TRBV7-9 with TRBJ2-3; 7 nucleotides line up with TRBD2. The ends lost 5 bases at V and 1 base at J; junction bases unmatched: 9. The CDR3 spans 16 residues. Germline V gives CDR1 SEHNR, CDR2 FQNEAQ (reference sequence).